The rows below give T cell receptor beta chains drawn from one sample of a study of blood T cell repertoires in COVID-19. The data were produced by immunoSEQ multiplex PCR, yet TCRdb's version contains in-frame clones alone and is incomplete. This sample has 95,000 to 100,000 clones, with roughly 83% found just once. Sequenced: peripheral blood. The receptors come from a woman aged 60-70 years with acute or convalescent COVID-19. Both conserved end residues are part of each CDR3. D genes are given only for firm matches. Clone sizes are given selectively: once, few, many, or a class where the clone is expanded.

TRBJ2-5 | . | . | TRBV27 | CASSFSETQYF | TGTGCCAGCAGTTTTTCGGAGACCCAGTACTTC
TRBJ2-7 | . | . | TRBV5-1 | CASRITSNRYEQYF | TGCGCCAGCAGGATCACGAGCAACAGGTACGAGCAGTACTTC
TRBJ1-6 | . | . | TRBV2 | CASSEGAGGRSPLHF | TGTGCCAGCAGTGAAGGGGCGGGGGGAAGATCACCCCTCCACTTT
TRBJ2-5 | . | TRBD2 | TRBV6-2/TRBV6-3 | CASSYDGRGETQYF | TGTGCCAGCAGTTACGACGGGCGGGGGGAGACCCAGTACTTC
TRBJ1-1 | . | . | TRBV10-3 | CAISGSGRTEAFF | TGTGCCATCAGTGGATCAGGGAGGACTGAAGCTTTCTTT
TRBJ2-1 | . | TRBD2 | TRBV4-1 | CASSQDRPGLARYNEQFF | TGCGCCAGCAGCCAAGACCGCCCCGGACTAGCGCGATACAATGAGCAGTTCTTC
TRBJ1-4 | . | . | TRBV2 | CASTEREKLFF | TGTGCCAGCACCGAACGGGAAAAACTGTTTTTT
TRBJ1-5 | . | . | TRBV30 | CAWSGSNQPQHF | TGTGCCTGGAGTGGCAGTAATCAGCCCCAGCATTTT
TRBJ1-6 | . | . | TRBV30 | CAWMLSSYNSPLHF | TGTGCCTGGATGTTGAGCTCCTATAATTCACCCCTCCACTTT
TRBJ2-2 | . | TRBD1 | TRBV18 | CASSPGTGNTGELFF | TGTGCCAGCTCACCCGGGACAGGGAACACCGGGGAGCTGTTTTTT
TRBJ1-1 | . | TRBD1 | TRBV6-6 | CASSYSGTGNAFF | TGTGCCAGCAGTTACTCCGGGACAGGGAACGCTTTCTTT
TRBJ2-1 | few | TRBD1 | TRBV10-1 | CASRDREDEQFF | TGCGCCAGCAGGGACAGGGAGGATGAGCAGTTCTTC
TRBJ2-2 | . | TRBD2 | TRBV27 | CASSFGTSGTGELFF | TGTGCCAGCAGTTTCGGGACTAGCGGTACCGGGGAGCTGTTTTTT
TRBJ1-1 | . | TRBD1 | TRBV28 | CASRTGGTEAFF | TGTGCCAGCAGAACAGGGGGCACTGAAGCTTTCTTT
TRBJ1-5 | . | TRBD1 | TRBV10-2 | CASSNDRALSAQHF | TGCGCCAGCAGCAACGACAGGGCCCTCTCGGCCCAGCATTTT
TRBJ2-3 | . | . | TRBV9 | CASSVDIADTQYF | TGTGCCAGCAGCGTAGATATAGCGGATACGCAGTATTTT
TRBJ1-3 | . | . | TRBV6-4 | CANNTGSGNTIYF | TGTGCCAACAATACAGGCTCTGGAAACACCATATATTTT
TRBJ2-1 | . | . | TRBV7-3 | CASSTAGASYNEQFF | TGTGCCAGCAGCACGGCAGGGGCTTCCTACAATGAGCAGTTCTTC
TRBJ1-5 | few | . | TRBV4-2 | CASSQEKQGYNQPQHF | TGTGCCAGCAGCCAAGAGAAACAGGGCTACAATCAGCCCCAGCATTTT
TRBJ2-1 | . | TRBD2 | TRBV5-1 | CASSLLAGGYEQFF | TGCGCCAGCAGCTTACTAGCGGGGGGGTATGAGCAGTTCTTC
TRBJ1-5 | few | TRBD1 | TRBV6-9 | CASNKKWDRGSNQPQHF | TGTGCCAGCAATAAAAAGTGGGACAGGGGGAGCAATCAGCCCCAGCATTTT
TRBJ2-2 | . | . | TRBV19 | CASNSGGGEDTGELFF | TGTGCCAGTAACTCTGGAGGCGGGGAGGACACCGGGGAGCTGTTTTTT
TRBJ1-4 | . | TRBD1 | TRBV29-1 | CSVSTTGGDEKLFF | TGCAGCGTTTCCACGACAGGGGGCGACGAAAAACTGTTTTTT
TRBJ1-3 | . | TRBD1 | TRBV3-1/TRBV3-2 | CASSRITGGSGNTIYF | TGTGCCAGCAGCCGAATTACAGGGGGCTCTGGAAACACCATATATTTT
TRBJ2-5 | . | . | TRBV6-5 | CASSFHRDRETQYF | TGTGCCAGCAGTTTCCACAGGGATCGGGAGACCCAGTACTTC
TRBJ2-1 | once | TRBD2 | TRBV5-4 | CASSLARTSGNNEQFF | TGTGCCAGCAGCTTGGCCCGGACTAGCGGGAACAATGAGCAGTTCTTC
TRBJ2-2 | . | TRBD2 | TRBV2 | CASKAGGLFSGDTGELFF | TGTGCCAGCAAGGCGGGGGGACTATTTTCCGGGGACACCGGGGAGCTGTTTTTT
TRBJ2-7 | . | . | TRBV20-1 | CSARHSYEQYF | TGCAGTGCTAGACACTCCTACGAGCAGTACTTC
TRBJ2-2 | . | TRBD2 | TRBV7-9 | CASSFGGGVTGELFF | TGTGCCAGCAGCTTCGGCGGGGGGGTGACCGGGGAGCTGTTTTTT
TRBJ2-7 | . | TRBD1 | TRBV28 | CASTKDRVAYEQYF | TGTGCCAGCACCAAGGACAGGGTGGCCTACGAGCAGTACTTC
TRBJ2-3 | . | . | TRBV18 | CASSPRGDDTQYF | TGTGCCAGCTCACCGCGGGGAGACGATACGCAGTATTTT
TRBJ2-1 | . | TRBD2 | TRBV28 | CASSLWTSGGRLDNEQFF | TGTGCCAGCAGTCTATGGACTAGCGGGGGGCGTCTCGACAATGAGCAGTTCTTC
TRBJ1-4 | . | . | TRBV2 | CATTQGTNEKLFF | TGTGCCACCACTCAGGGAACTAATGAAAAACTGTTTTTT